This T cell receptor (beta chain) was documented in a study of neoadjuvant anti-PD-1 for oral cavity cancer. Study context: Patients without progression received a fourth nivolumab dose around day 43, then surgical resection on days 50-56.

Libraries were prepared by immunoSEQ multiplex PCR; TCRdb keeps only in-frame clonotypes and omits some of them. The sample gives roughly 6,700 clones, less than 80% of which show up once; under 3.5% is in the top ten. Findings and caveats of the study: Only a few patients per response group were TCR-analyzed; validation needed.

Per the germline V gene, CDR1 is SNHLY and CDR2 is FYNNEI. The CDR3 extends over 14 amino acids. Trimming left V 2 bases short and J 3 bases short, with 11 bases between. A few counts support this clone. Its antigen remains unknown. Patients had HPV-negative, locally advanced oral cavity squamous cell carcinoma. This specimen was PBMCs, taken before nivolumab (anti-PD-1) treatment. The genes are TRBV2 and TRBJ2-7, with D perhaps given as TRBD1 or TRBD2 (5 bases each). This sequence was found in a person between 40 and 79 years old with oral cavity squamous cell carcinoma. The CDR3 DNA is TGTGCCAGCAGTGAAAGGGACGGAAACTACGAGCAGTACTTC. It translates to CASSERDGNYEQYF.